This TCR beta chain was documented in a study of blood T cell repertoires in COVID-19 (dated by TCRdb to the early 2020s). For the study in its entirety: The collaborator samples originated in the United States, Italy and Spain and spanned the acute and convalescent phases of COVID-19. The material from the prospective study consisted of cDNA or gDNA derived from T cells, B-cell-depleted T cells, or PBMCs. Deeply sampled blood TCRbeta repertoires from subjects exposed to, actively infected with, or recovered from COVID-19 were included in the dataset. The repertoires were released in a freely available public database intended as a resource for research on the immune response to SARS-CoV-2. Samples were obtained from the ongoing ImmuneRACE study (first 160 participants) and from about 1,300 subjects provided by 6 global collaborators. The sample metadata nearly always contained a de-identified subject ID, COVID-19 status, age in years and sex. HLA class I and class II types, where available, came from metadata supplied by the sample provider rather than from assay-based typing.

The immunoSEQ Assay, a bias-controlled multiplex PCR, was used to amplify TCRbeta CDR3 regions from genomic DNA. The study's processing was this. Within the assay, amplification of reference gene primers was used to estimate how many nucleated cells each sample contained. To quantify the absolute abundance of each unique TCRbeta CDR3 rearrangement, sequence reads were collapsed and filtered. Productive Simpson clonality was computed per sample as the square root of Simpson's diversity index over productive rearrangements. This immuneACCESS table, as held by TCRdb, lists in-frame sequences with V and J called but not all clones. Of the missing ones, under half trace to an unresolved V gene in checked studies; the others have no known cause. That table supplies the V and J calls and clone size; D and trimming were determined from the DNA. Counted in this sample were around 210,000 clones; approximately 85% of them appeared once. The ten largest clones represent 4.5% to 6% of the sample.

In Seattle, one collaborating source enrolled patients while the infection was active and tracked those patients longitudinally over the course of disease. Each collaborating institution followed its own protocols to collect whole blood in K2EDTA tubes. For TCRbeta analysis, collaborators shipped samples as frozen whole blood, isolated PBMCs, or DNA extracted from either of those sample types. Study-level results and caveats: Clinical and demographic metadata were provided uncurated, with the amount varying by source and participant.

About this clone itself: The specificity of this receptor is unknown. No base quality values were provided; no much bigger clone lies one nucleotide off.

The clonotype was recovered from a man aged 45 to 65 with COVID-19, enrolled during active disease. Sequenced: peripheral blood.

The sequence in DNA is TGTGCCAGCAGGCCGAGCGGGGGGGTTGTCTACAATGAGCAGTTCTTC. Translated, it gives CASRPSGGVVYNEQFF. The chain employs TRBV7-2 and TRBJ2-1; TRBD2 agrees with 10 junctional bases. CDR1 and CDR2 (SGHTA, FQGNSA) derive from the germline V gene. The CDR3 covers 16 residues, taking in both the cysteine and the phenylalanine. Only the CDR3 portion is preserved as DNA: 48 bases, with reading frame beginning at the first base. Germline trimming: 6 bases from V, 3 bases from J; junction bases outside gene matches: 8.